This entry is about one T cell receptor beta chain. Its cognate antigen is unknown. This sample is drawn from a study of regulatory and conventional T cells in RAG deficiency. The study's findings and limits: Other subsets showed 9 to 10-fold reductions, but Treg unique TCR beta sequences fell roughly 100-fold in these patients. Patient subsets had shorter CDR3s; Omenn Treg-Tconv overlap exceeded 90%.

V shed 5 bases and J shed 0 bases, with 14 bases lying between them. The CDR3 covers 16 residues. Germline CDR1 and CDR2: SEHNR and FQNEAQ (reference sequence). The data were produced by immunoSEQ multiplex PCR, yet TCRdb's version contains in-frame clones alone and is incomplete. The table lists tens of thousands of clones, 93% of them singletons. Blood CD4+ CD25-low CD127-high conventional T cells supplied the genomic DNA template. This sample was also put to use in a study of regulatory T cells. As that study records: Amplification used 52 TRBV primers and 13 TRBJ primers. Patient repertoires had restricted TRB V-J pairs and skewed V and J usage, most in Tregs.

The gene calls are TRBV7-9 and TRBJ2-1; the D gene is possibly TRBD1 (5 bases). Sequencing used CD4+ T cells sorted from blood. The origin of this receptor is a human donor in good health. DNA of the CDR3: TGTGCCAGCAGCCCAATCCCAGGGCCCTCCTACAATGAGCAGTTCTTC. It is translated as CASSPIPGPSYNEQFF. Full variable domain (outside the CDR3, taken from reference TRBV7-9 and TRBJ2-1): DTGVSQNPRHKITKRGQNVTFRCDPISEHNRLYWYRQTLGQGPEFLTYFQNEAQLEKSRLLSDRFSAERPKGSFSTLEIQRTEQGDSAMYLCASSPIPGPSYNEQFFGPGTRLTVL.